This TCR beta chain was documented in a study of CD8 T cells in Susac syndrome. The wider study: Treatment status at blood draw for the Susac syndrome patients was therapy-naive, corticosteroids, or intravenous immunoglobulin alone. Points from the study as a whole: The authors acknowledged that the study's TCR sequencing and HLA analysis involved relatively few individuals.

Sequencing targeted TCR beta in blood CD8+ and CD4+ T cells. FACS enriched CD8+ TEMRA cells, while bulk CD8+ and CD4+ were negatively isolated. The authors reverse transcribed 0.5 to 1 ug RNA with random hexamers. Each CDR3 protein is one row after TCRdb ran MiXCR on the immunoSEQ multiplex PCR reads. The sample gives around 130,000 distinct CDR3 sequences, 95% to 96% of which show up once; roughly 0.14% is in the top ten. CDR3 size: 12 residues. Germline V gives CDR1 SGHVS, CDR2 FNYEAQ. The V end lost 1 base, the J end lost 9 bases, and 9 bases lay between the germline ends. Remarks on this clonotype: Its target is unknown.

This rearrangement joins TRBV7-6 to TRBJ1-1, with a tentative D call TRBD1 (5 bases). The sample was CD4+ T cells from PBMCs. The sequence was obtained from a human donor with Susac syndrome. The CDR3 sequence: CASSLDPGKAFF. Written as DNA, the CDR3 is TGTGCCAGCAGCTTAGACCCAGGGAAAGCTTTCTTT.